The T cell receptor beta chain described here comes from a study of identical twins. Study-level results: Invariant T cells like MAIT and iNKT could partly confound the zero-insertion analyses. Twins shared beta out-of-frame sequences in excess, but this excess was weaker. The study drew conclusions from cross-sectional statistical analysis, not from following the same donors.

In this sample, this clonotype turned up a few times. What it recognizes is unknown. It was template switching that added a universal primer site, and there were unique molecular identifiers on the cDNA. MiXCR, applied by TCRdb to the 5' RACE reads, yields one record per CDR3 protein. This table has around 1.7 million distinct CDR3 sequences, under 35% appearing once. V lost 2 bases to trimming and J lost 0 bases, with 8 bases between them. The CDR3 totals 16 residues. Germline CDR1 reads KGHSH; CDR2 reads LQKENI. Source material: cord blood. The source of this sequence is a newborn girl in good health. V gene TRBV18 combines with J gene TRBJ2-6; D ambiguous. The CDR3 DNA is TGTGCCAGCTCACCATGGCGGCTCTCTGGGGCCAACGTCCTGACTTTC. Translation gives CASSPWRLSGANVLTF.